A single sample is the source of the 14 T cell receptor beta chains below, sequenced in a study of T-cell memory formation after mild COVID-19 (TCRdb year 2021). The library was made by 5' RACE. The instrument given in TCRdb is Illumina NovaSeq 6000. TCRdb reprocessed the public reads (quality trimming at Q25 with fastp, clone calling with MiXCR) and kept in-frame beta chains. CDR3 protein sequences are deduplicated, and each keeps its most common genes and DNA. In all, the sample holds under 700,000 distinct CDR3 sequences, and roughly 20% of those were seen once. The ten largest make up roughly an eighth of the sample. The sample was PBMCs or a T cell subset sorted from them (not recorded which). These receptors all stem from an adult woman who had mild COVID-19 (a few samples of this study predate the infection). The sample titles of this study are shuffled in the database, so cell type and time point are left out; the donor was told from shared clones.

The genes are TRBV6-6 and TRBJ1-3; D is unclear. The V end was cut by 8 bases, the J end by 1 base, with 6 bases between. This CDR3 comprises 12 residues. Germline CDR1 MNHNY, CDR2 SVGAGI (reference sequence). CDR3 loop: CASGISGNTIYF. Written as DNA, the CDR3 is TGTGCCAGCGGGATTTCTGGAAACACCATATATTTT.

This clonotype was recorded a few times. The CDR3 here is CASSSRNIQYF. Written as DNA, the CDR3 is TGTGCCAGCAGCTCTAGAAACATTCAGTACTTC. This chain uses TRBV7-9 with TRBJ2-4, with D unclear. V was shortened by 4 bases and J by 6 bases, with 4 bases between the two germline ends. CDR1 and CDR2 (germline): SEHNR, FQNEAQ (reference sequence). This CDR3 contains 11 residues.

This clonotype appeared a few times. The CDR3 loop is CASSLGSYSNQPQHF. The CDR3 nucleotides are TGTGCCAGCAGCTTGGGCTCTTATAGCAATCAGCCCCAGCATTTT. The chain is built from TRBV5-5 and TRBJ1-5; D is unresolved. There are 15 residues in the CDR3. Germline values: CDR1 SGHKS, CDR2 YYEKEE (reference sequence). With 0 bases removed from V and 0 bases from J, the gap between germline ends came to 7 bases.

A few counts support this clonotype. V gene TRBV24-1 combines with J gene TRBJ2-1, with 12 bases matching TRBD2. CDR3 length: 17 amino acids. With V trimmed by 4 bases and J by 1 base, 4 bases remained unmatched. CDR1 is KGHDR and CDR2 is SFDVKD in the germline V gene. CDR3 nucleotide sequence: TGTGCCACCAGTGACACGACTAGCGGGAGTTCCTACAATGAGCAGTTCTTC. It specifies CATSDTTSGSSYNEQFF.

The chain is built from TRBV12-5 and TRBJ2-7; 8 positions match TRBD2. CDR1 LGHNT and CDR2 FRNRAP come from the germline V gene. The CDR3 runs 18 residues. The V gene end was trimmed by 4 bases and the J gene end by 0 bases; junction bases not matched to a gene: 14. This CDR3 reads CASGYASGLTDYSYEQYF. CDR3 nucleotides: TGTGCTAGTGGTTATGCTAGCGGGCTTACTGATTACTCCTACGAGCAGTACTTC.

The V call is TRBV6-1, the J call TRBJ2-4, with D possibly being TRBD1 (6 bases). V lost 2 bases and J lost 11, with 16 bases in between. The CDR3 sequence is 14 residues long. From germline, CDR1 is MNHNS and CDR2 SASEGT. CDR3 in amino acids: CASSESGQGLVQYF. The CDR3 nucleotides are TGTGCCAGCAGTGAATCGGGGCAGGGGCTGGTTCAGTACTTC.

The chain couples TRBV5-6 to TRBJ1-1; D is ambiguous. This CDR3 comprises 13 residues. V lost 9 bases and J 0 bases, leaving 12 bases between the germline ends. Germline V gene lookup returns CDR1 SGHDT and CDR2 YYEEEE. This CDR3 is CATTEGLNTEAFF. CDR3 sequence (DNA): TGTGCCACCACGGAAGGTTTGAACACTGAAGCTTTCTTT.

CDR3 sequence (DNA): TGTGCCAGCAGTACGCGCCGGGAGACTCATGACACAGATACGCAGTATTTT. Protein: CASSTRRETHDTDTQYF. This chain uses TRBV12-3 or TRBV12-4 with TRBJ2-3; tentative D call: TRBD2 (6 bases). V shed 5 bases and J shed 2 bases, with 20 bases lying between them. CDR3 size: 17 residues.

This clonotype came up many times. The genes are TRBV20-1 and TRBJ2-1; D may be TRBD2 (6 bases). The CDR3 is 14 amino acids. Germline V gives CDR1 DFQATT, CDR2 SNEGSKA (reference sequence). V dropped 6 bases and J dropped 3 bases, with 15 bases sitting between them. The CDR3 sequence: CSATPGLNYNEQFF. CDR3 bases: TGCAGTGCGACTCCGGGACTGAACTACAATGAGCAGTTCTTC.

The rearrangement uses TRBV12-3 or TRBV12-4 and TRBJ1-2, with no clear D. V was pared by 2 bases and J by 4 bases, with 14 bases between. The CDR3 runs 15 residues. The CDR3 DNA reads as TGTGCCAGCAGTTTAAGCCCGATCAGATTCTATGGCTACACCTTC. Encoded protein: CASSLSPIRFYGYTF.

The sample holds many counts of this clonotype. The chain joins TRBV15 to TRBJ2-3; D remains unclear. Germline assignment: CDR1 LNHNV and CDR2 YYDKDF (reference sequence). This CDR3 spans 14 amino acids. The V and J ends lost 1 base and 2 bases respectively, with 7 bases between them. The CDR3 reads CATSRVPDTDTQYF. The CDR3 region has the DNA TGTGCCACCAGCAGAGTGCCCGACACAGATACGCAGTATTTT. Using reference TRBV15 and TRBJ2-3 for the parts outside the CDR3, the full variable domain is DAMVIQNPRYQVTQFGKPVTLSCSQTLNHNVMYWYQQKSSQAPKLLFHYYDKDFNNEADTPDNFQSRRPNTSFCFLDIRSPGLGDTAMYLCATSRVPDTDTQYFGPGTRLTVL.

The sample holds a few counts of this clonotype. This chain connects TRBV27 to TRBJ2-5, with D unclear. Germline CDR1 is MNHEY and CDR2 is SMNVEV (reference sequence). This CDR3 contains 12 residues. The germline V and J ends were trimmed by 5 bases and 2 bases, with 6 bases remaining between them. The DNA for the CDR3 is TGTGCCAGCAGTCAAACTCAAGAGACCCAGTACTTC. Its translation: CASSQTQETQYF.

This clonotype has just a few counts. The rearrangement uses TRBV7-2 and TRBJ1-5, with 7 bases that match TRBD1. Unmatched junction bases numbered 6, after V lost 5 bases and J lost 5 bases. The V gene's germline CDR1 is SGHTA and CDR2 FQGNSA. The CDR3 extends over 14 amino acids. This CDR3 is CASSTRQGDQPQHF. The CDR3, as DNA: TGTGCCAGCAGCACAAGACAGGGAGATCAGCCCCAGCATTTT.

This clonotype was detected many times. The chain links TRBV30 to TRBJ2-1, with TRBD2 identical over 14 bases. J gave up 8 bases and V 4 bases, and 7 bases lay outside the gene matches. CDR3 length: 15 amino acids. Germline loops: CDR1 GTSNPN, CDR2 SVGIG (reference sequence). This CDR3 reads CAWTLGLAGGYEQFF. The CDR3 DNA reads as TGTGCCTGGACGCTCGGACTAGCGGGAGGCTATGAGCAGTTCTTC.